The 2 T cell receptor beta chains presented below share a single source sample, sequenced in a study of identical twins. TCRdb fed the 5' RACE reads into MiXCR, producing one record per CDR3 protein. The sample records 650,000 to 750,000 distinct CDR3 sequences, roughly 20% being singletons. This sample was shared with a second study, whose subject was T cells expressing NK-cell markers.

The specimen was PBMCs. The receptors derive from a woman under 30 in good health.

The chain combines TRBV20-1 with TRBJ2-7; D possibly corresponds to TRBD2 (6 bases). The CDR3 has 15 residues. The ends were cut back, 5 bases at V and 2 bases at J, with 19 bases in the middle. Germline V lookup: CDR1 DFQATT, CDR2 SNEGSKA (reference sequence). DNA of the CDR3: TGCAGTGCTCCACCTACTAGCAAGGGCACCTACGAGCAGTACTTC. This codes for CSAPPTSKGTYEQYF.

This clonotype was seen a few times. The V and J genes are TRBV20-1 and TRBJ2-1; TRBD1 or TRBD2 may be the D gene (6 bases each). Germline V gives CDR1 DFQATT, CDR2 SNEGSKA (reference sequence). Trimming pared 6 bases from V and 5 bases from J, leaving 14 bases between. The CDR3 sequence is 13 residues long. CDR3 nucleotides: TGCAGTGCCAGGGGACTCACCGACAATGAGCAGTTCTTC. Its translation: CSARGLTDNEQFF.